This TCR beta chain was identified during a study of blood T cell repertoires in COVID-19. Study context: The United States, Italy and Spain provided the acute and convalescent COVID-19 samples. PBMCs, B-cell-depleted T cells, or T cells provided the cDNA or gDNA that made up the material.

Clones were sequenced by immunoSEQ multiplex PCR, and TCRdb holds only the in-frame ones, with some missing. The sample yields just over 300,000 clones, roughly nine tenths seen once. A single count supports this clone. Sequencing used peripheral blood. This sequence was found in a woman younger than 45 with COVID-19, enrolled during active disease.

The CDR3 DNA sequence: TGTGCCAGTAGTATATTGCAGGCGAGCACAGATACGCAGTATTTT. This gives the protein CASSILQASTDTQYF. The chain has TRBV19 and TRBJ2-3; D gene uncertain. CDR1 and CDR2 (germline): LNHDA, SQIVND (reference sequence). V dropped 2 bases and J dropped 0 bases, with 9 bases sitting between them. The length of the CDR3 is 15 residues.